This T cell receptor (beta chain) was observed in a study of cytomegalovirus exposure and HLA in healthy donors. Study results and caveats: According to reports, the classifier identified cytomegalovirus status with high specificity and sensitivity. In a later analysis, V- and J-gene trimming of beta chains associated with a DCLRE1C missense variant, replicated independently.

The donors (healthy individuals) were bone marrow donors. Primers: 60 Vbeta forward and 13 Jbeta reverse. The authors' processing: Among the unique TCR beta chains that a later analysis counted, about 81 million in all, roughly 11 million were shared. Measured with immunoSEQ multiplex PCR; TCRdb has only the in-frame clones, and not every one. V, J and clone size were drawn from that table, and D and trimming were deduced from the DNA. The sample consists of around 63,000 clones, 79% of them appearing once. Concerning this clone itself: The antigen remains unidentified.

With V trimmed by 3 bases and J by 0 bases, 15 bases remained unmatched. CDR1 is SGHTS, CDR2 YDEGEE, per germline. The CDR3 sequence is 20 residues long. Sequenced: PBMCs. The TCR sequence derives from a woman aged 30 to 39 in good health and CMV-seronegative. This chain links TRBV5-8 with TRBJ2-1, with TRBD2 matching 10 bases. As DNA, the CDR3 is TGTGCCAGCAGCTCACTCTATGGGTCACTAGCGGGGAGCTCCTACAATGAGCAGTTCTTC. Its protein product is CASSSLYGSLAGSSYNEQFF.